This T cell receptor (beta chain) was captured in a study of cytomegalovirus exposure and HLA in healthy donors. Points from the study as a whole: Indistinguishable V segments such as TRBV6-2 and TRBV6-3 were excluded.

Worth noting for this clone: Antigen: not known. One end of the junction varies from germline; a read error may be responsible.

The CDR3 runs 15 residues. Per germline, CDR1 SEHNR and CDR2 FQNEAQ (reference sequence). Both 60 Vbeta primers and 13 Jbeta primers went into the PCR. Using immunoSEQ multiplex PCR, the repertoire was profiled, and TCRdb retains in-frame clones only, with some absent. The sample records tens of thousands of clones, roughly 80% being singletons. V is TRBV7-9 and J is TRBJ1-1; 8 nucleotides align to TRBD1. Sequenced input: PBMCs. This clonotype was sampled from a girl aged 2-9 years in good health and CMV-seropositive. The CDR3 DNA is TGTACCAGCAGCTCCCCCGACAGGGGAGGCACTGAAGCTTTCTTT. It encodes CTSSSPDRGGTEAFF. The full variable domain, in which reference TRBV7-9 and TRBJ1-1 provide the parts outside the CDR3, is DTGVSQNPRHKITKRGQNVTFRCDPISEHNRLYWYRQTLGQGPEFLTYFQNEAQLEKSRLLSDRFSAERPKGSFSTLEIQRTEQGDSAMYLCTSSSPDRGGTEAFFGQGTRLTVV.